The sequence of this TCR beta chain was determined in a study of cytomegalovirus exposure and HLA in healthy donors. Study observations and caveats: Subsequent analysis showed first-cohort TCR clusters tending to co-occur in more than 95 validation repertoires. The dataset shows that most TCR sequences were rare, while some public TCRs occurred in many donors. It was 164 TCR beta chains that were listed as cytomegalovirus-associated.

This CDR3 has 17 residues. Germline V lookup: CDR1 SGDLS, CDR2 YYNGEE. Trimming took 2 bases from V and 6 from J, leaving 22 bases between them. Of note for this clone: Its antigen is currently unknown.

Only in-frame clones appear in the TCRdb table, and some are missing; sequencing was by immunoSEQ multiplex PCR. The table records 250,000 to 350,000 clones, about nine tenths of them present only once. This chain links TRBV9 with TRBJ2-3; D may be TRBD2 (6 bases). What was sequenced was PBMCs. This TCR was sampled from a woman aged 25 to 39 in good health and CMV-seropositive. The CDR3 reads CASSVNRGAPGGDTQYF. The CDR3 region has the DNA TGTGCCAGCAGCGTCAATCGCGGGGCGCCCGGCGGGGATACGCAGTATTTT.